Included here is one T cell receptor beta chain sequence, with context. This record comes from a study of blood T cell repertoires in COVID-19. Turning to the study itself: The samples span acute and convalescent COVID-19 from the United States, Italy and Spain. PBMCs, B-cell-depleted T cells, or T cells were the source of the cDNA or gDNA that made up the material.

Per the original data handling: Reference gene primer amplification gave estimated nucleated cell counts. The repertoire was sequenced with immunoSEQ multiplex PCR; TCRdb's copy has only in-frame clones and lacks some. That table supplies the V and J calls and clone size; D and trimming were determined from the DNA. This table has roughly 220,000 clones, about 86% appearing once. In germline, CDR1 is MNHEY, CDR2 SMNVEV (reference sequence). CDR3 length equals 15 residues. V shed 4 bases, J shed 2 bases, and the junction held 6 bases outside the gene matches. This TCR was sampled from a woman aged 30 to 39 who had recovered from COVID-19. Sequencing was done on a sample of peripheral blood. The chain combines TRBV27 with TRBJ2-7; the match to TRBD1 covers 9 bases. CDR3 sequence reads: CASSSPGTGTYEQYF. The CDR3 nucleotides are TGTGCCAGCAGTTCCCCCGGGACAGGGACCTACGAGCAGTACTTC.